This T cell receptor (beta chain) was obtained from a study of cytomegalovirus exposure and HLA in healthy donors. The PCR was carried out with 60 Vbeta primers and 13 Jbeta primers. Clones were read by immunoSEQ multiplex PCR, and TCRdb kept only the in-frame ones, dropping some. Among 180,000 or so clones listed, roughly 75% were seen once. As regards this clone: Its antigen remains unidentified.

This CDR3 is built from 14 residues. Trimming removed 0 bases from V and 6 bases from J, with 10 bases in between. Germline CDR1 and CDR2: SGHRS and YFSETQ. The study's findings and limits: Later analysis suggested most CMV-associated TCR beta chains were HLA-restricted. Later work found that TCR association rates differed between HLA loci; DRB1 had the most and HLA-C the fewest.

Sequenced sample: PBMCs. This chain connects TRBV5-1 to TRBJ2-1, with D possibly matching TRBD2 (6 bases). The sequence derives from a woman aged 30 to 39 in good health and CMV-seronegative. The CDR3 nucleotides are TGCGCCAGCAGCTTGGAGCCGGGACTCAATGAGCAGTTCTTC. It codes for CASSLEPGLNEQFF.